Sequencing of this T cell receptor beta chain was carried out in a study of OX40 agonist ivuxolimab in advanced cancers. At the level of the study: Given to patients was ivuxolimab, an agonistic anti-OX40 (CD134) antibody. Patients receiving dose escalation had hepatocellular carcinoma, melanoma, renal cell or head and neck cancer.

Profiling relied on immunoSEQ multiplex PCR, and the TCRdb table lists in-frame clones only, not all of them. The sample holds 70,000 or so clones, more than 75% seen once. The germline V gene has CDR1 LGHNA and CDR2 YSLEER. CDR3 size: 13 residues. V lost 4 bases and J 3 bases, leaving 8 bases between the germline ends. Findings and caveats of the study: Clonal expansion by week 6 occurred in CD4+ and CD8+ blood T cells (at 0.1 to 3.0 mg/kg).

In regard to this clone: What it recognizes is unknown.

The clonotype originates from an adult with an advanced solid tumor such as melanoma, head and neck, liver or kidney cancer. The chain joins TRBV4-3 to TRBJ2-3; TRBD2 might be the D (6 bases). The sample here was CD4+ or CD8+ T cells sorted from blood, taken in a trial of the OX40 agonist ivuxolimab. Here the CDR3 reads CASSPRGTDTQYF. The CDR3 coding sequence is TGCGCCAGCAGCCCTCGGGGGACAGATACGCAGTATTTT.